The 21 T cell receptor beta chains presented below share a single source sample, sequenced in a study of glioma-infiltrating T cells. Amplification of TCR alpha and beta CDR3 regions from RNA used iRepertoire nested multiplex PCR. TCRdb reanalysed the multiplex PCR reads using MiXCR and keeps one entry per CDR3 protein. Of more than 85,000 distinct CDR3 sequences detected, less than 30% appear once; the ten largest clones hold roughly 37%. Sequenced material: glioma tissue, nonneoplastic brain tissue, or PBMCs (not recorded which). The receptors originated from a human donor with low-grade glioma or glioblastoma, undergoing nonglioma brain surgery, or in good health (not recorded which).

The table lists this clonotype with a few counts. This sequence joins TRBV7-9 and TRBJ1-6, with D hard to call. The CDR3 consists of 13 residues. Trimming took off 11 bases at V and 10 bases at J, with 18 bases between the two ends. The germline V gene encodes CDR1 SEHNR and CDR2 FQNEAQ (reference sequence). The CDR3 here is CAVSYLRRSPLHF. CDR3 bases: TGTGCCGTCTCCTACTTACGCCGATCACCCCTCCACTTT.

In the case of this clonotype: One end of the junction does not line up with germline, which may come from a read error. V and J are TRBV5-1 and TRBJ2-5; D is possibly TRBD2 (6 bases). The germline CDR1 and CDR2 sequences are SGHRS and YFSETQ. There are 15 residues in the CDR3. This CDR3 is CASSPPAGIQETQCF. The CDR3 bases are TGCGCCAGCAGCCCCCCCGCGGGGATCCAAGAGACCCAGTGCTTC.

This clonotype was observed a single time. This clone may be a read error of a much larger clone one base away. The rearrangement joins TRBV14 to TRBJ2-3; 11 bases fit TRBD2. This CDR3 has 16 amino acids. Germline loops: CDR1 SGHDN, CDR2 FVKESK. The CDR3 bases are TGTGCCAGCAGCCCACTAGCGGGAGTAACGACAGATAGGCAGTATTTT. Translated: CASSPLAGVTTDRQYF.

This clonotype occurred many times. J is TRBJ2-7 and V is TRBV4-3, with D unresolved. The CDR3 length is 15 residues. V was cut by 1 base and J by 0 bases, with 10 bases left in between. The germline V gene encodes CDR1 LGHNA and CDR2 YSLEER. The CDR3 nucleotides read TGCGCCAGCAGCCAAGTGGAAGGCGCCTCCTACGAGCAGTACTTC. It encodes CASSQVEGASYEQYF.

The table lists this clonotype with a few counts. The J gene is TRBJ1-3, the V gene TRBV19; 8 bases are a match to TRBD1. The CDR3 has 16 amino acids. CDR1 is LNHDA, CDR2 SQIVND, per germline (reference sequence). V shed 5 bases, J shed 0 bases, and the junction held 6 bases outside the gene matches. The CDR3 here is CASSSTGGSSGNTIYF. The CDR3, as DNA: TGTGCCAGTAGTTCCACAGGGGGATCCTCTGGAAACACCATATATTTT.

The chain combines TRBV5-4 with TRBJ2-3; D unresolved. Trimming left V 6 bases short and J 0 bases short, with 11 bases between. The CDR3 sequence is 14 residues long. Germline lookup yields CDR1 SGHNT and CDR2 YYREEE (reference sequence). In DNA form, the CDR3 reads TGTGCCAGCACGCCGCAGTTTAGCACAGATACGCAGTATTTT. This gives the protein CASTPQFSTDTQYF.

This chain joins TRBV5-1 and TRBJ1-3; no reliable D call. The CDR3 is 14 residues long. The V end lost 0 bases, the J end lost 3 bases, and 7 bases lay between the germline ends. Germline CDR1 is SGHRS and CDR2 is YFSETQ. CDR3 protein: CASSLDGVGNTIYF. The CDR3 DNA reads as TGCGCCAGCAGCTTGGATGGGGTTGGAAACACCATATATTTT.

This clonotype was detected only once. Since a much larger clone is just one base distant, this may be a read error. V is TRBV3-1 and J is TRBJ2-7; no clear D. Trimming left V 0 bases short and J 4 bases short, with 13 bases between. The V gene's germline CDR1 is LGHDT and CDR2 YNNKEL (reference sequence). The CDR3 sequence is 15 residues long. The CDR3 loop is CASSQDDSFGYEQYF. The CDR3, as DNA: TGTGCCAGCAGCCAAGACGATAGTTTTGGGTACGAGCAGTACTTC.

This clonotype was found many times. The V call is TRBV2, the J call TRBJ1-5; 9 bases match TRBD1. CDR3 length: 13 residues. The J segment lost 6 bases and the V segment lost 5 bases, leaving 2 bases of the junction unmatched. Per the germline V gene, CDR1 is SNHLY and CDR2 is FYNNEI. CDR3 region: CASSRTGVQPQHF. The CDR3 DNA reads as TGTGCCAGCAGTCGGACAGGGGTTCAGCCCCAGCATTTT.

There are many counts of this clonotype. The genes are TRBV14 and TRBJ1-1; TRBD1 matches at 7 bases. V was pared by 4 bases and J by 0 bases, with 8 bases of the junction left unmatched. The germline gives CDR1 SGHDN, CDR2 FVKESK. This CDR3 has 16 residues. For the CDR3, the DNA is TGTGCCAGCAGCCCGATTGGGACAGTCATGAACACTGAAGCTTTCTTT. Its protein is CASSPIGTVMNTEAFF.

The CDR3 here is CSVEEGGGLYNEQFF. DNA of the CDR3: TGCAGCGTTGAAGAGGGGGGGGGGCTATACAATGAGCAGTTCTTC. This rearrangement joins TRBV29-1 to TRBJ2-1, with a weak D call TRBD2 (7 bases). The V end was cut by 0 bases, the J end by 4 bases, with 13 bases between. The CDR3 totals 15 residues. CDR1 SQVTM and CDR2 ANQGSEA come from the germline V gene.

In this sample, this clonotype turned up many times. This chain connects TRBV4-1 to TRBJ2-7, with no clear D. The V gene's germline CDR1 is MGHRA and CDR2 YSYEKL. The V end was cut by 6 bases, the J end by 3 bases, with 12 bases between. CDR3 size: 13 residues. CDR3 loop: CASSGRLNYEQYF. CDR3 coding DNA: TGCGCCAGCAGTGGGCGGCTTAACTACGAGCAGTACTTC.

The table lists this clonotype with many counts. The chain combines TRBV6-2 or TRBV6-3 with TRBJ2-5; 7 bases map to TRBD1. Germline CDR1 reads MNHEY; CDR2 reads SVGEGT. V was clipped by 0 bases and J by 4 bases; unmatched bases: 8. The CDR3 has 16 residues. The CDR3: CASSYSTYRGGETQYF. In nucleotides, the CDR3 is TGTGCCAGCAGTTACTCAACCTACAGGGGCGGAGAGACCCAGTACTTC.

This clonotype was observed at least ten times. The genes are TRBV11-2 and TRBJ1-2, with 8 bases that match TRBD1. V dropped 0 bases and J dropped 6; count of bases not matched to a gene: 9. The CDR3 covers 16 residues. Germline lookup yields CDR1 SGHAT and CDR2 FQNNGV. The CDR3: CASSLDLGTGTHGYTF. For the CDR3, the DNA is TGTGCCAGCAGCTTAGATCTTGGGACAGGTACCCATGGCTACACCTTC.

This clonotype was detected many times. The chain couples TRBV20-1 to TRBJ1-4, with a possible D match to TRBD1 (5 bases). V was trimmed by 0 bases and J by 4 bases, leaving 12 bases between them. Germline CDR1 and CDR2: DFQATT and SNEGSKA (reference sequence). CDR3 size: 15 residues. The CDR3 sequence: CSARDGRASNEKLFF. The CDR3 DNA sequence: TGCAGTGCTAGAGATGGCAGGGCAAGTAATGAAAAACTGTTTTTT.

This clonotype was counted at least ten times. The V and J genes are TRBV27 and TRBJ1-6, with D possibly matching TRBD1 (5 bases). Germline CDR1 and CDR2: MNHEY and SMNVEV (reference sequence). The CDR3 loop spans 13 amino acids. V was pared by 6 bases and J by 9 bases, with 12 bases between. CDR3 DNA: TGTGCCAGCAGGGCCGACAGTTCTTCACCCCTCCACTTT. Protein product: CASRADSSSPLHF.

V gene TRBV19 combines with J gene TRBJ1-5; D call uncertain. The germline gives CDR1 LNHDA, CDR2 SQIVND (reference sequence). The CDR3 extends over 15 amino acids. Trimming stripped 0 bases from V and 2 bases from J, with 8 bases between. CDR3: CASSIEGVGNQPQHF. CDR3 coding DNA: TGTGCCAGTAGTATAGAGGGTGTAGGCAATCAGCCCCAGCATTTT. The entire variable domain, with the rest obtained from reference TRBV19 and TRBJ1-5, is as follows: DGGITQSPKYLFRKEGQNVTLSCEQNLNHDAMYWYRQDPGQGLRLIYYSQIVNDFQKGDIAEGYSVSREKKESFPLTVTSAQKNPTAFYLCASSIEGVGNQPQHFGDGTRLSIL.

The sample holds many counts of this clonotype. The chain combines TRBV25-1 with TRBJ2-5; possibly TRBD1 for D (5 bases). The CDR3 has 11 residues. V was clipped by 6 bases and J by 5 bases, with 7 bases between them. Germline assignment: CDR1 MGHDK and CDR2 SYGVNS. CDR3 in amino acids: CASRGPETQYF. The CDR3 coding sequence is TGTGCCAGCAGGGGGCCCGAGACCCAGTACTTC.

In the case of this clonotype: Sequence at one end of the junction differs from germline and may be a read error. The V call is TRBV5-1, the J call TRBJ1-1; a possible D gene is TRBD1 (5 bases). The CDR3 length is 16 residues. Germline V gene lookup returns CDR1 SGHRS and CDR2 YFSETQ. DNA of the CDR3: TGCGCCAGCAGCTTGGGGTATAGGGGACTGAACACTGGAGCTTTCTTT. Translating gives CASSLGYRGLNTGAFF.

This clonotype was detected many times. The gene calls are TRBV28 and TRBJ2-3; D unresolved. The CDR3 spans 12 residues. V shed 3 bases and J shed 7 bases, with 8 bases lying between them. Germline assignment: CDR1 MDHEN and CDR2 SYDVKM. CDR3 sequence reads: CASSLADYTQYF. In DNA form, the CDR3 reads TGTGCCAGCAGTTTGGCGGATTATACGCAGTATTTT.

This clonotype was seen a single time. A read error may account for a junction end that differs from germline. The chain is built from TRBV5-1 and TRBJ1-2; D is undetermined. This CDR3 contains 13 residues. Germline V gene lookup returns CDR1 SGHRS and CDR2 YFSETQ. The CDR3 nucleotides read TGCGCCAGCAGCTTCGGCAGCAACTATGTCTACACCTTC. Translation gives CASSFGSNYVYTF.